This T cell receptor (beta chain) was recorded in a study of T cell responses to AZD1222 COVID-19 vaccine. Points from the study as a whole: It should be noted that donors were predominantly white British and more often female, and clonal diversity was possibly underestimated. Every sample of the repertoires postdated the peak T cell response. Close to half of spike-specific TCRs reportedly recognize unmutated variant regions. After two AZD1222 doses, spike-specific TCR breadth and depth rose versus day 0.

Turning to this clone: Antigen specificity is unknown.

V was cut by 1 base and J by 3 bases, with 12 bases left in between. There are 15 residues in the CDR3. Germline CDR1 is SGHNT and CDR2 is YENEEA. Clones were sequenced by immunoSEQ multiplex PCR, and TCRdb holds only the in-frame ones, with some missing. The table records around 56,000 clones, 80% to 90% of them present only once. The material sequenced was peripheral blood, taken 28 days after the second AZD1222 dose. V is TRBV11-3 and J is TRBJ1-2; D unresolved. The TCR sequence derives from an adult who received the AZD1222 COVID-19 vaccine. CDR3 sequence reads: CASSLGVPRDYGYTF. The DNA for the CDR3 is TGTGCCAGCAGCTTAGGCGTACCGAGGGACTATGGCTACACCTTC.